The source of this TCR beta chain is a study of CXCR3-negative and CXCR3-positive naive CD8 T cells. In regard to this clonotype: What it binds is not known.

Overall study findings and caveats: CXCR3-expressing naive cells carried TRB CDR3s more hydrophobic than those of CXCR3-negative naive cells. Naive subsets had comparable surface CD5; TCR strength was inferred from TRB CDR3 properties.

Carrying UMI labels, the TRB cDNA libraries were prepared through 5' RACE. No DNA is given; TCRdb re-called the 5' RACE reads and lists each CDR3 protein once. The sample data list approximately 100,000 distinct CDR3 sequences. The CDR3 is 17 amino acids. CDR1 SGHDN and CDR2 FVKESK come from the germline V gene. The rearrangement uses TRBV14 and TRBJ2-1; the TCRdb D gene call, TRBD2, has no DNA to confirm it. Sequenced input: naive CXCR3+ CD8+ T cells from blood. Stated subset: CD45RO-CCR7+CD27+CD95- naive CD8+ T cells expressing CXCR3 (TNR3+). The clonotype was recovered from a human donor in good health. Some clones in this sample may be carry-over from other donors' samples. The chain's CDR3 is CASSPLRGSGAGNEQFF.